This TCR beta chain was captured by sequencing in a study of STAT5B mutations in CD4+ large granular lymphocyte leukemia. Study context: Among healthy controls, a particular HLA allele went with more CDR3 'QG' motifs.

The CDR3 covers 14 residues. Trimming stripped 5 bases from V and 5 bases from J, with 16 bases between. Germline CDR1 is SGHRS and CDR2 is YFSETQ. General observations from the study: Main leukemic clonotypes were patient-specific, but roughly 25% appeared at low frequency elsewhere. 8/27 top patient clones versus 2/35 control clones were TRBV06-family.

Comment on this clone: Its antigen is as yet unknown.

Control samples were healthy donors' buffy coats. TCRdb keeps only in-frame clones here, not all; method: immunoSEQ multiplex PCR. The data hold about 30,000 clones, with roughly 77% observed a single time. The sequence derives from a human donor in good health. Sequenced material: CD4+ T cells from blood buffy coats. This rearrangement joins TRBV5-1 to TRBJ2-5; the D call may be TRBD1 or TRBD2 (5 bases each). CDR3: CASSTGKGWETQYF. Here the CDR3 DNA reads TGCGCCAGCAGTACCGGGAAGGGGTGGGAGACCCAGTACTTC.